Listed below are T cell receptor beta chains from one sample, sequenced in a study of blood T cell repertoires in COVID-19. Profiled with immunoSEQ multiplex PCR; TCRdb holds only in-frame clones, not every one. The sample consists of about 330,000 clones, roughly 87% of them appearing once. The sequenced sample consisted of PBMCs or T cells enriched from blood (not recorded which). These receptors all come from a young woman who had recovered from COVID-19. Each CDR3 is given with its conserved first and last residue. The order of the fields is V gene, J gene, clone size, D gene, CDR3 DNA, CDR3 protein. D genes are given only for firm matches. Expanded clones are given a class, and other clones once, few, many or no size at all.

>TRBV30|TRBJ1-2|-|TRBD1
TGTGCCTGGAATAGACAGGGGGCGGGCTATGGCTACACCTTC
CAWNRQGAGYGYTF
>TRBV27|TRBJ2-1|-|TRBD2
TGTGCCAGCCAGGACGGGGGGGCCTACAATGAGCAGTTCTTC
CASQDGGAYNEQFF
>TRBV9|TRBJ1-1|-|-
TGTGCCAGCAGCGTAGTAGGGAGTCGAGCTGAAGCTTTCTTT
CASSVVGSRAEAFF
>TRBV6-2/TRBV6-3|TRBJ1-2|-|TRBD1
TGTGCCAGCAGTTACAAGGGGGCGCATGGCTACACCTTC
CASSYKGAHGYTF
>TRBV3-1/TRBV3-2|TRBJ2-7|-|-
TGTGCCAGCAGCCCTACCCCCGACTCTTCCCCCAACGAGCAGTACTTC
CASSPTPDSSPNEQYF
>TRBV9|TRBJ1-3|-|TRBD1
TGTGCCAGCAGCATACAGGGGATGGGCTCTGGAAACACCATATATTTT
CASSIQGMGSGNTIYF
>TRBV4-2|TRBJ1-2|-|-
TGTGCCAGCAGCCAAGATCCGGCAGGGACTAACTATGGCTACACCTTC
CASSQDPAGTNYGYTF
>TRBV7-9|TRBJ1-5|-|-
TGTGCCAGCAGCTTAGCAGACACCCGCAATCAGCCCCAGCATTTT
CASSLADTRNQPQHF
>TRBV30|TRBJ2-7|-|-
TGTGCCTGGAGTCAGGGAAACGAGCAGTACTTC
CAWSQGNEQYF
>TRBV7-2|TRBJ1-2|-|-
TGTGCCAGCAGCTTAGATTCAGGGAACTATGGCTACACCTTC
CASSLDSGNYGYTF
>TRBV3-1/TRBV3-2|TRBJ1-2|few|-
TGTGCCAGCAGCCAAGCCCAGGGGTGGGCTGGCTACACCTTC
CASSQAQGWAGYTF
>TRBV5-1|TRBJ1-2|-|TRBD1
TGCGCCAGCAGCTTGGGACAGGGCTGGGGCTACACCTTC
CASSLGQGWGYTF
>TRBV3-1/TRBV3-2|TRBJ1-4|once|-
TGTGCCAGCAGCCAGAAGGGGGTCGGAAAACTGTTTTTT
CASSQKGVGKLFF
>TRBV19|TRBJ1-3|-|-
TGTGCCAGTAGTCCACCCAGGGGAGACACCATATATTTT
CASSPPRGDTIYF
>TRBV19|TRBJ2-7|-|TRBD1
TGTGCCAGTAAATTCGGCGGGACAGGGGGCTACGAGCAGTACTTC
CASKFGGTGGYEQYF
>TRBV19|TRBJ1-1|-|-
TGTGCCAGTAGGACCCGGGGCCAGGGGACTGAAGCTTTCTTT
CASRTRGQGTEAFF
>TRBV19|TRBJ1-5|-|TRBD1
TGTGCCAGTAGCCGGGACAGGGGCCCCTATAGCAATCAGCCCCAGCATTTT
CASSRDRGPYSNQPQHF
>TRBV4-1|TRBJ1-2|-|TRBD1
TGCGCCAGCAGCCCCCGTGAGGGGGCCTCGGGGTATGGCTACACCTTC
CASSPREGASGYGYTF
>TRBV7-2|TRBJ1-6|-|-
TGTGCCAGCAGCCTCACCCGGGGGGTCACCCTTTCACCCCTCCACTTT
CASSLTRGVTLSPLHF
>TRBV2|TRBJ1-2|-|-
TGTGCCAGCAGTGAGCAGGCTACGTATGGCTACACCTTC
CASSEQATYGYTF
>TRBV4-1|TRBJ1-1|-|-
TGCGCCAGCAGCCCCCCCGGGCAGGGGGAAGCTTTCTTT
CASSPPGQGEAFF
>TRBV9|TRBJ2-5|-|TRBD1
TGTGCCAGCAGCGGGGTTGGGGACAGGGGGCTGGAGACCCAGTACTTC
CASSGVGDRGLETQYF
>TRBV12-5|TRBJ2-1|-|TRBD2
TGTGCTAGTGGTCAAACTAGCGGGAGGTTGGATGAGCAGTTCTTC
CASGQTSGRLDEQFF
>TRBV19|TRBJ2-1|-|TRBD2
TGTGCCAGTAGTAGCGGGGGGGCCGGGCAGTTCTTC
CASSSGGAGQFF
>TRBV15|TRBJ2-5|-|-
TGTGCCACCAGCACCTACTTGGGGGGGGGCGCTTTAGAGACCCAGTACTTC
CATSTYLGGGALETQYF
>TRBV19|TRBJ1-6|-|TRBD1
TGTGCCAGTAGCCCGGGACAGTCTAGTACCCCCCTCCACTTT
CASSPGQSSTPLHF
>TRBV19|TRBJ1-1|-|-
TGTGCCAGTAGCTCACTAAGGGGCACTGAAGCTTTCTTT
CASSSLRGTEAFF
>TRBV12-3/TRBV12-4|TRBJ1-5|-|-
TGTGCCAGCAGTTTATCCCGGTATCAGCCCCAGCATTTT
CASSLSRYQPQHF
>TRBV18|TRBJ1-4|-|TRBD1
TGTGCCAGCTCACGTGACAGGGATAATAATGAAAAACTGTTTTTT
CASSRDRDNNEKLFF
>TRBV7-3|TRBJ1-1|-|-
TGTGCCAGCAGCTTAACCCCAGGGGTCACTGAAGCTTTCTTT
CASSLTPGVTEAFF
>TRBV4-2|TRBJ2-3|-|-
TGTGCCAGCAGCCAAAGGGGCCGCGGAGATACGCAGTATTTT
CASSQRGRGDTQYF
>TRBV19|TRBJ1-1|-|-
TGTGCCAGTAGTGCCCAGGGGAACACTGAAGCTTTCTTT
CASSAQGNTEAFF
>TRBV10-3|TRBJ2-7|-|TRBD2
TGTGCCACTTTAGCGGGTCTGGGCTCCTACGAGCAGTACTTC
CATLAGLGSYEQYF
>TRBV6-1|TRBJ1-4|-|-
TGTGCCAGCAGTGAATTCCTAGGGCGACAGGAAGAAAAACTGTTTTTT
CASSEFLGRQEEKLFF
>TRBV6-5|TRBJ1-3|-|-
TGTGCCAGCAGTTACGGGTCGGGCTCTGGAAACACCATATATTTT
CASSYGSGSGNTIYF
>TRBV19|TRBJ2-3|once|TRBD2
TGTGCCAGTATCGACTCGGAGCGGGGTAGCACAGATACGCAGTATTTT
CASIDSERGSTDTQYF
>TRBV2|TRBJ2-7|-|-
TGTGCCAGCAGTGTCGGCAGGGTAGGGGAGCAGTACTTC
CASSVGRVGEQYF
>TRBV3-1/TRBV3-2|TRBJ2-1|-|TRBD1
TGTGCCAGCAGCCTAGGACAGGGGTACAATGAGCAGTTCTTC
CASSLGQGYNEQFF
>TRBV4-3|TRBJ2-1|-|-
TGCGCCAGCAGCCAAGACCACCCCAGCTCCTACAATGAGCAGTTCTTC
CASSQDHPSSYNEQFF
>TRBV19|TRBJ2-1|-|TRBD2
TGTGCCATTCGGAAACGGGTAGCGGGGGACAATGAGCAGTTCTTC
CAIRKRVAGDNEQFF